Below, 27 T cell receptor beta chains from the same sample are listed, as sequenced in a study of Graves' ophthalmopathy and Graves' hyperthyroidism. As the template, RNA transcripts were used to amplify TCR beta CDR3 regions. HTBI-primed first-round RT-PCR preceded second-round multiplex PCR. TCRdb recomputed calls from the multiplex PCR reads with MiXCR, one row per CDR3 protein. Here the sample spans about 620,000 distinct CDR3 sequences, about a fifth being singletons. The sequenced sample was peripheral blood. The receptors shown here come from a woman aged 18-29 years with stable Graves' hyperthyroidism. Some clones in this sample may be carry-over from other donors' samples.

This clonotype was seen repeatedly, ten times or more. The V gene is TRBV5-1, the J gene TRBJ1-5, with TRBD1 matching 7 bases. CDR1 and CDR2 from the germline V gene are SGHRS and YFSETQ. V lost 4 bases to trimming and J lost 6 bases; unmatched junction nucleotides: 7. The CDR3 totals 14 residues. The CDR3 loop is CASSAGTEGQPQHF. DNA of the CDR3: TGCGCCAGCAGCGCCGGGACAGAGGGTCAGCCCCAGCATTTT.

This clonotype occurred many times. The J gene is TRBJ1-2, the V gene TRBV3-1; D is ambiguous. V gave up 1 base and J gave up 6 bases, with 6 bases separating them. CDR3 length equals 12 residues. Germline CDR1 LGHDT, CDR2 YNNKEL (reference sequence). CDR3 in DNA: TGTGCCAGCAGCCAAGGACCAAATGGCTACACCTTC. Encoded protein: CASSQGPNGYTF.

The sample holds many counts of this clonotype. The chain's CDR3 is CASSPGPGTEGTNSVYEQYF. The CDR3, as DNA: TGTGCCAGCAGCCCGGGACCCGGGACAGAGGGGACAAATTCCGTCTACGAGCAGTACTTC. The chain recombines TRBV13 with TRBJ2-7; 7 nucleotides align to TRBD1. The V gene's germline CDR1 is PRHDT and CDR2 FYEKMQ (reference sequence). CDR3 length: 20 amino acids. V was clipped by 5 bases and J by 3 bases; unmatched bases: 25.

The V and J genes are TRBV7-2 and TRBJ1-6, with D uncertain. Trimming pared 1 base from V and 8 bases from J, leaving 12 bases between. CDR1 and CDR2 (germline): SGHTA, FQGNSA. The CDR3 consists of 15 residues. The CDR3 reads CASSLGAEMDSPLHF. For the CDR3, the DNA is TGTGCCAGCAGCTTAGGTGCGGAGATGGATTCACCCCTCCACTTT. Using reference TRBV7-2 and TRBJ1-6 for the parts outside the CDR3, the full variable domain is GAGVSQSPSNKVTEKGKDVELRCDPISGHTALYWYRQSLGQGLEFLIYFQGNSAPDKSGLPSDRFSAERTGGSVSTLTIQRTQQEDSAVYLCASSLGAEMDSPLHFGNGTRLTVT.

This clonotype occurred a few times. The rearrangement joins TRBV30 to TRBJ1-2; D not certain. V gave up 5 bases and J gave up 7 bases, with 17 bases separating them. Looked up from germline, CDR1 is GTSNPN and CDR2 is SVGIG (reference sequence). CDR3 size: 13 residues. CDR3 residues: CAWLPTTLRGYTF. CDR3 in DNA: TGTGCCTGGCTTCCTACAACATTGCGTGGCTACACCTTC.

The table lists this clonotype with many counts. The chain couples TRBV6-5 to TRBJ2-7; D ambiguous. Germline V gives CDR1 MNHEY, CDR2 SVGAGI. CDR3 length: 12 residues. Trimming took off 5 bases at V and 5 bases at J, with 10 bases between the two ends. This CDR3 reads CASSPQLDEQYF. The CDR3 nucleotides read TGTGCCAGCAGTCCCCAGCTAGACGAGCAGTACTTC.

The V and J genes are TRBV6-2 or TRBV6-3 and TRBJ2-7, with D uncertain. Germline loops: CDR1 MNHEY, CDR2 SVGEGT. V lost 5 bases, J lost 2 bases, and 10 bases lay in between. The CDR3 sequence is 13 residues long. The DNA of the CDR3 is TGTGCCAGCAGTCGATCGGAAACCTACGAGCAGTACTTC. This encodes CASSRSETYEQYF.

This clonotype was seen at least ten times. No conserved phenylalanine or tryptophan is present at the end of the CDR3, so a read error is the likely explanation. The V call is TRBV11-2, the J call TRBJ2-7, with TRBD2 matching 8 bases. The CDR3 extends over 14 amino acids. Trimming took 8 bases from V and 6 from J; bases not matched to a gene: 12. Germline CDR1 is SGHAT and CDR2 is FQNNGV. For the CDR3, the DNA is TGTGCCAGCTGGCGTACAGCGGGAGAGGCCGAGCAGTACCTC. This translates into CASWRTAGEAEQYL.

As for this clonotype: The junction shows a germline mismatch at one end, possibly a read error. The CDR3 spells CATRDTMNTDAFF. For the CDR3, the DNA is TGTGCCACTCGGGACACGATGAACACTGATGCTTTCTTT. This sequence joins TRBV6-2 or TRBV6-3 and TRBJ1-1; D may be TRBD1 (6 bases). The CDR3 has 13 residues. Per the germline V gene, CDR1 is MNHEY and CDR2 is SVGEGT.

The table lists this clonotype with many counts. This chain uses TRBV7-3 with TRBJ1-1; D remains ambiguous. CDR1 and CDR2 from the germline V gene are SGHTA and FQGTGA. The V gene lost 5 bases and the J gene lost 0 bases, with 10 bases spanning the gap. The CDR3 totals 14 residues. The CDR3 is CASSIDTLNTEAFF. As DNA, the CDR3 is TGTGCCAGCAGCATCGACACCTTGAACACTGAAGCTTTCTTT.

This clonotype was seen repeatedly, ten times or more. The chain is built from TRBV29-1 and TRBJ1-1; D not certain. The germline V gene has CDR1 SQVTM and CDR2 ANQGSEA. Trimming cost V 7 bases and J 3 bases, with 18 bases left between them. The CDR3 is 14 amino acids. Here the CDR3 DNA reads TGCAGCGCTTACGGCGGGGATGAGGACACTGAAGCTTTCTTT. Translation gives CSAYGGDEDTEAFF.

This rearrangement joins TRBV12-3 or TRBV12-4 to TRBJ1-1, with D unresolved. The CDR3 spans 12 residues. V lost 4 bases and J lost 7, with 10 bases in between. CDR3 nucleotide sequence: TGTGCCAGCAGTTCAGACGGCCGTGAAGCTTTCTTT. It encodes CASSSDGREAFF.

This clonotype was picked up many times. The chain joins TRBV11-2 to TRBJ1-2, with D maybe TRBD1 (5 bases). CDR1 and CDR2 from the germline V gene are SGHAT and FQNNGV. The V gene lost 5 bases and the J gene lost 1 base, with 17 bases spanning the gap. The CDR3 has 16 residues. CDR3 in amino acids: CASSPFIGANNYGYTF. DNA for the CDR3: TGTGCCAGCAGCCCCTTTATCGGGGCTAATAACTATGGCTACACCTTC.

The V call is TRBV4-1, the J call TRBJ1-5, with 8 bases lining up with TRBD1. Looked up from germline, CDR1 is MGHRA and CDR2 is YSYEKL. The CDR3 contains 15 residues. V lost 3 bases, J lost 9 bases, and 10 bases stayed unmatched. In DNA form, the CDR3 reads TGCGCCAGCAGCCAGGACAGGGACGGGCAATGGCCCCAGCATTTT. This codes for CASSQDRDGQWPQHF.

Many counts were recorded for this clonotype. The V call is TRBV3-1, the J call TRBJ1-1; D gene unclear. V was clipped by 0 bases and J by 2 bases, with 10 bases between them. The CDR3 extends over 15 amino acids. Germline values: CDR1 LGHDT, CDR2 YNNKEL (reference sequence). The CDR3, as DNA: TGTGCCAGCAGCCAAGAAACGGGGTTAAACACTGAAGCTTTCTTT. Its translation is CASSQETGLNTEAFF.

The rearrangement links TRBV15 to TRBJ2-5; TRBD1 is a possible D gene (6 bases). Trimming cost V 0 bases and J 3 bases, with 8 bases left between them. Germline V gene data show CDR1 as LNHNV and CDR2 as YYDKDF (reference sequence). The CDR3 is 14 amino acids. CDR3 loop: CATSRDRTEETQYF. CDR3 bases: TGTGCCACCAGCAGAGATAGGACAGAAGAGACCCAGTACTTC.

The sample holds many counts of this clonotype. This chain links TRBV29-1 with TRBJ1-6; 7 bases are a match to TRBD1. Germline trimming cut 4 bases from V and 4 bases from J; bases unmatched to any gene: 7. CDR1 is SQVTM and CDR2 is ANQGSEA in the germline V gene. The CDR3 extends over 15 amino acids. In nucleotides, the CDR3 is TGCAGCGTTGTAGAAGGGGGCGCTTATAATTCACCCCTCCACTTT. It is translated as CSVVEGGAYNSPLHF.

V is TRBV7-8 and J is TRBJ2-7; no clear D gene. V dropped 0 bases and J dropped 7 bases, with 10 bases sitting between them. The germline V gene encodes CDR1 SGHVS and CDR2 FQNEAQ. The CDR3 is made up of 13 amino acids. The CDR3 sequence: CASSLARPWEQYF. The CDR3 DNA sequence: TGTGCCAGCAGCTTAGCTCGGCCCTGGGAGCAGTACTTC.

In its sample, this clonotype was seen many times. The CDR3 DNA sequence: TGTGCCAGCAGTTTTACGCTTGGGGGCGGTGGCACTGAAGCTTTCTTT. It encodes CASSFTLGGGGTEAFF. This rearrangement joins TRBV12-3 or TRBV12-4 to TRBJ1-1; tentative D call: TRBD1 (6 bases). Trimming shortened V by 3 bases and J by 4 bases, and 18 bases separated the two germline ends. The CDR3 contains 16 residues.

As concerns this clonotype: Since a much larger clone is just one base distant, this may be a read error. The chain uses TRBV6-1 and TRBJ1-1; TRBD1 matches 7 bases. V lost 5 bases and J lost 12; bases outside the gene matches: 15. The CDR3 contains 14 residues. The germline CDR1 and CDR2 sequences are MNHNS and SASEGT. CDR3 nucleotide sequence: TGTGCCAGCAGTCCGAAATACAGGGGTAAGGAAACTTTCTTT. Its protein product is CASSPKYRGKETFF.

Turning to this clonotype: This may be a read error: a much more frequent sequence differs by one nucleotide. The rearrangement uses TRBV7-3 and TRBJ2-2; TRBD1 or TRBD2 may be the D gene (5 bases each). The CDR3 length is 13 residues. The ends were cut back, 5 bases at V and 4 bases at J, with 8 bases in the middle. Germline V gene sequence: CDR1 SGHTA, CDR2 FQGTGA. The CDR3 is CASSRGVTGELFF. CDR3 nucleotides: TGTGCCAGCAGCCGAGGGGTCACCGGGGAGCTGTTTTTT.

This clonotype was seen repeatedly, ten times or more. The DNA of the CDR3 is TGTGCCAGTAGTGTGACTGTTAATAGCAATCAGCCCCAGCATTTT. This gives the protein CASSVTVNSNQPQHF. This chain links TRBV19 with TRBJ1-5; D is unclear. This CDR3 has 15 amino acids. Trimming stripped 5 bases from V and 0 bases from J, with 11 bases between. Germline V gene data show CDR1 as LNHDA and CDR2 as SQIVND (reference sequence).

The CDR3 region is CASSFPGGYTF. As DNA, the CDR3 is TGTGCCAGCAGTTTTCCAGGGGGCTACACCTTC. The rearrangement joins TRBV6-5 to TRBJ1-2; weak D call: TRBD1 (5 bases). Trimming cost V 4 bases and J 8 bases, with 8 bases left between them. This CDR3 contains 11 residues. Germline-derived CDR1 and CDR2 are MNHEY and SVGAGI.

The sample holds a few counts of this clonotype. The chain links TRBV30 to TRBJ2-2; 8 bases are a match to TRBD1. V gave up 2 bases and J gave up 3 bases; unmatched junction bases: 11. The length of the CDR3 is 17 residues. CDR1 is GTSNPN, CDR2 SVGIG, per germline (reference sequence). In nucleotides, the CDR3 is TGTGCCTGGAGTTCCAAGACAGGGGTGGTGGACACCGGGGAGCTGTTTTTT. It codes for CAWSSKTGVVDTGELFF.

This clonotype was detected ten times or more. CDR3 sequence: CASSLPANTEAFF. The CDR3, as DNA: TGCGCCAGCAGCTTACCTGCGAACACTGAAGCTTTCTTT. The J gene is TRBJ1-1, the V gene TRBV5-1; no definite D call. Trimming took 2 bases from V and 1 from J, leaving 6 bases between them. Germline CDR1 and CDR2: SGHRS and YFSETQ. This CDR3 is 13 amino acids long.

Ten or more counts support this clonotype. J is TRBJ2-5 and V is TRBV7-2; D is ambiguous. Germline V gene lookup returns CDR1 SGHTA and CDR2 FQGNSA. This CDR3 spans 11 amino acids. Trimming shortened V by 6 bases and J by 4 bases, and 6 bases separated the two germline ends. CDR3: CASRVGETQYF. The DNA of the CDR3 is TGTGCCAGCAGAGTGGGAGAGACCCAGTACTTC. The full variable domain, rest sourced from reference TRBV7-2 and TRBJ2-5, is GAGVSQSPSNKVTEKGKDVELRCDPISGHTALYWYRQSLGQGLEFLIYFQGNSAPDKSGLPSDRFSAERTGGSVSTLTIQRTQQEDSAVYLCASRVGETQYFGPGTRLLVL.

This clonotype came up many times. This chain connects TRBV12-3 or TRBV12-4 to TRBJ1-6; 8 nucleotides agree with TRBD1. Trimming at V came to 5 bases and at J to 6 bases, leaving 9 bases not matched to a gene. This CDR3 region has 16 residues. This CDR3 reads CASSLMQGASNSPLHF. The CDR3, as DNA: TGTGCCAGCAGTCTAATGCAGGGGGCGAGTAATTCACCCCTCCACTTT.